This T cell receptor (beta chain) was identified in a study of T cell responses to AZD1222 COVID-19 vaccine. Across the whole study: Researchers grouped second doses given at about 4 or about 12 weeks into one pool.

Study-wide points: AZD1222 recipients seropositive at baseline numbered only 5 or 6. Unmutated variant regions are reportedly the target of nearly half of TCRs that are spike-specific. No day 14 peak samples; only post-peak repertoires were characterized.

V lost 0 bases and J lost 0; bases outside the gene matches: 7. The CDR3 loop spans 16 amino acids. The germline gives CDR1 GTSNPN, CDR2 SVGIG (reference sequence). Of note for this clone: The antigen is undetermined.

The table came from immunoSEQ multiplex PCR; TCRdb's copy has only in-frame clones and leaves some out. The table lists approximately 110,000 clones, nearly 90% of them singletons, with 3.5% to 5% in the top ten. The sample here was peripheral blood, taken on day 0 of AZD1222 vaccination. This sequence joins TRBV30 and TRBJ2-7; 8 bases are shared with TRBD2. This TCR was recovered from an adult in good health. The CDR3, as DNA: TGTGCCTGGAGTGTACCCCCCAGCGGGGGCTCCTACGAGCAGTACTTC. Its translation: CAWSVPPSGGSYEQYF.